A selection of T cell receptor beta chains follows, all from one sample in a study of blood T cell repertoires in COVID-19. Only in-frame clones appear in the TCRdb table, and some are missing; sequencing was by immunoSEQ multiplex PCR. Of about 120,000 clones detected, approximately 87% appear once; the ten largest clones hold 30%. The source material was peripheral blood. These receptor sequences come from a woman in her 70s with acute or convalescent COVID-19. CDR3s include the opening cysteine and the closing phenylalanine or tryptophan. Each record gives: D gene, J gene, clone size, V gene, CDR3 protein, CDR3 DNA. A D gene is named only where the DNA matches it firmly. Size tells how often a clone was seen (once, few, many) or the class of an expanded clone, and some rows leave it out.

NA | TRBJ2-5 | NA | TRBV7-2 | CASSLGALTQYF | TGTGCCAGCAGCTTAGGGGCCTTGACCCAGTACTTC
NA | TRBJ1-1 | NA | TRBV10-3 | CAIGRQNTEAFF | TGTGCCATCGGGAGACAGAACACTGAAGCTTTCTTT
NA | TRBJ2-5 | NA | TRBV13 | CASKPPGDETQYF | TGTGCCAGCAAGCCACCAGGGGACGAGACCCAGTACTTC
NA | TRBJ1-3 | NA | TRBV30 | CAWNVGRAGNTIYF | TGTGCCTGGAATGTTGGCAGGGCTGGAAACACCATATATTTT
NA | TRBJ1-2 | NA | TRBV14 | CASSQEPSQGGYTF | TGTGCCAGCAGCCAAGAACCGTCGCAGGGTGGCTACACCTTC
TRBD2 | TRBJ2-1 | NA | TRBV10-1 | CASSAGTSSYNEQFF | TGCGCCAGCAGTGCAGGGACTAGCTCCTACAATGAGCAGTTCTTC
NA | TRBJ1-1 | once | TRBV5-6 | CASSFRDGGTEAFF | TGTGCCAGCAGCTTCAGGGACGGGGGGACTGAAGCTTTCTTT
TRBD1 | TRBJ1-4 | NA | TRBV5-1 | CASTSGTGGEKLFF | TGCGCCAGCACCTCCGGGACAGGGGGCGAAAAACTGTTTTTT
TRBD1 | TRBJ1-5 | NA | TRBV19 | CASTKVGTGTNQPQHF | TGTGCCAGTACCAAAGTAGGGACAGGGACCAATCAGCCCCAGCATTTT
NA | TRBJ1-1 | NA | TRBV7-3 | CASSPFGGGSNTEAFF | TGTGCCAGCAGCCCTTTTGGGGGCGGGTCTAACACTGAAGCTTTCTTT
NA | TRBJ2-1 | NA | TRBV24-1 | CATSDRRYEQFF | TGTGCCACCAGTGACAGGAGGTATGAGCAGTTCTTC
NA | TRBJ1-5 | once | TRBV24-1 | CATSGPGRGQPQHF | TGTGCCACCAGTGGTCCCGGGAGGGGGCAGCCCCAGCATTTT
NA | TRBJ2-7 | NA | TRBV20-1 | CSASGGYEQYF | TGCAGTGCTAGCGGGGGCTACGAGCAGTACTTC
NA | TRBJ2-2 | once | TRBV7-9 | CASSLQAIPGELFF | TGTGCCAGCAGCTTACAAGCGATTCCCGGGGAGCTGTTTTTT
NA | TRBJ2-7 | NA | TRBV7-3 | CASSPAGEQYF | TGTGCCAGCAGCCCCGCCGGGGAGCAGTACTTC
NA | TRBJ1-1 | once | TRBV7-9 | CASSPVRQHNTEAFF | TGTGCCAGCAGCCCGGTGAGGCAGCACAACACTGAAGCTTTCTTT
NA | TRBJ1-1 | NA | TRBV7-9 | CASSSPGDLNTEAFF | TGTGCCAGCAGCTCGCCGGGGGATTTGAACACTGAAGCTTTCTTT
NA | TRBJ1-5 | NA | TRBV4-1 | CASSRDASIRVLGQPQHF | TGCGCCAGCAGCCGAGACGCAAGTATCAGGGTATTGGGGCAGCCCCAGCATTTT
NA | TRBJ1-2 | NA | TRBV5-6 | CASSSPPGVGSELYGYTF | TGTGCCAGCAGCAGTCCCCCCGGGGTGGGGAGTGAACTCTATGGCTACACCTTC
NA | TRBJ2-5 | once | TRBV12-5 | CASGTLISGGETQYF | TGTGCTAGTGGTACCCTGATAAGTGGGGGGGAGACCCAGTACTTC
NA | TRBJ1-1 | few | TRBV7-9 | CASSPNLGGEAFF | TGTGCCAGCAGCCCGAATTTGGGAGGGGAAGCTTTCTTT
NA | TRBJ2-5 | NA | TRBV5-1 | CASSEVLGAPETQYF | TGCGCCAGCAGCGAGGTGCTGGGGGCCCCAGAGACCCAGTACTTC
NA | TRBJ1-1 | NA | TRBV6-5 | CASSHQGMNAEAFF | TGTGCCAGCAGTCACCAGGGCATGAACGCTGAAGCTTTCTTT
TRBD2 | TRBJ2-5 | NA | TRBV4-2 | CASSPPGLGWETQYF | TGTGCCAGCAGCCCCCCGGGACTAGGCTGGGAGACCCAGTACTTC
NA | TRBJ2-1 | NA | TRBV12-3/TRBV12-4 | CASSPMREQFF | TGTGCCAGCAGTCCCATGCGTGAGCAGTTCTTC
NA | TRBJ2-5 | few | TRBV7-3 | CASSPGGPGETQYF | TGTGCCAGCAGCCCCGGGGGGCCGGGGGAGACCCAGTACTTC
NA | TRBJ2-5 | once | TRBV6-1 | CASSGLETQYF | TGTGCCAGCAGTGGACTAGAGACCCAGTACTTC
TRBD1 | TRBJ2-7 | few | TRBV5-1 | CASSTGQGPYEQYF | TGCGCCAGCAGCACGGGACAGGGGCCCTACGAGCAGTACTTC
TRBD2 | TRBJ2-7 | NA | TRBV6-5 | CASRNLAGDTYEQYF | TGTGCCAGCAGGAACCTAGCGGGGGACACCTACGAGCAGTACTTC
TRBD1 | TRBJ1-2 | NA | TRBV6-6 | CASSRGQGRDGYTF | TGTGCCAGCAGCAGGGGACAGGGACGGGATGGCTACACCTTC
NA | TRBJ2-7 | NA | TRBV28 | CASKEQGKAHEQYF | TGTGCCAGCAAAGAGCAGGGAAAAGCCCACGAGCAGTACTTC
NA | TRBJ2-3 | NA | TRBV24-1 | CATSDPMITDTQYF | TGTGCCACCAGTGATCCTATGATCACAGATACGCAGTATTTT
NA | TRBJ2-7 | NA | TRBV5-3 | CARQVYEQYF | TGTGCCAGACAGGTCTACGAGCAGTACTTC
NA | TRBJ2-3 | once | TRBV7-3 | CASSHGTLWDTQYF | TGTGCCAGCAGCCACGGGACTCTCTGGGATACGCAGTATTTT
NA | TRBJ1-2 | NA | TRBV24-1 | CATSASTGNYGYTF | TGTGCCACCAGTGCCTCGACAGGTAACTATGGCTACACCTTC
NA | TRBJ1-2 | NA | TRBV5-4 | CASGQGAYGYTF | TGTGCCAGCGGCCAGGGTGCCTATGGCTACACCTTC
NA | TRBJ1-1 | NA | TRBV11-3 | CASSVLGRNTEAFF | TGTGCCAGCAGCGTCTTGGGGAGGAACACTGAAGCTTTCTTT
TRBD2 | TRBJ2-5 | once | TRBV28 | CASSKTSGGRETQYF | TGTGCCAGCAGCAAAACTAGCGGGGGCCGGGAGACCCAGTACTTC
NA | TRBJ2-3 | NA | TRBV6-5 | CASRASGGVADTQYF | TGTGCCAGCAGGGCCTCTGGCGGGGTGGCAGATACGCAGTATTTT
NA | TRBJ1-2 | NA | TRBV6-5 | CASRTGLDGYTF | TGTGCCAGCAGAACAGGGTTGGATGGCTACACCTTC
NA | TRBJ1-1 | NA | TRBV28 | CASSPTGGAEAFF | TGTGCCAGCAGCCCCACGGGGGGGGCTGAAGCTTTCTTT
NA | TRBJ2-1 | NA | TRBV5-1 | CASSLGGSSYNEQFF | TGCGCCAGCAGCCTCGGAGGTAGTTCCTACAATGAGCAGTTCTTC
TRBD2 | TRBJ2-1 | once | TRBV28 | CASSFGTRPNNEQFF | TGTGCCAGCAGTTTTGGGACTAGACCAAACAATGAGCAGTTCTTC